The clone carrying this TCR beta chain showed up many times. Clones were read by immunoSEQ multiplex PCR, and TCRdb kept only the in-frame ones, dropping some. The sample holds more than 75,000 clones, over 80% seen once. The source of the sample is a study of glioma-infiltrating T cells after dendritic cell vaccination. Whole-study context: Treatment, given 2003 to 2012, was autologous tumor lysate-pulsed dendritic cell vaccination.

Time point: after dendritic cell vaccination, including at tumor progression/relapse. This CDR3 contains 17 residues. The germline V gene encodes CDR1 SSHAT and CDR2 FNYEAQ (reference sequence). V shed 5 bases and J shed 3 bases, with 20 bases lying between them. The sequence was obtained from a human donor with glioblastoma. The input for sequencing was blood, taken after dendritic cell vaccination. The chain joins TRBV7-7 to TRBJ1-3; D is undetermined. Here the CDR3 DNA reads TGTGCCAGCAGCGTCTGGACGGCTCGACGGGGTGGAAACACCATATATTTT. Translation: CASSVWTARRGGNTIYF.